A selection of T cell receptor beta chains follows, all from one sample in a study of blood T cell repertoires in COVID-19. TCRdb's copy holds only in-frame clones and misses some; the assay was immunoSEQ multiplex PCR. Here the sample spans 180,000 or so clones, about 86% being singletons. Source material: peripheral blood. The source is a woman aged 80 or over in a cohort sampled during active or convalescent COVID-19. Both conserved end residues are part of each CDR3.

CDR3 length: 19
V gene: TRBV18
J gene: TRBJ1-6
CDR3 protein: CASSPPSRTGSSYNSPLHF

CDR3 length: 13
V gene: TRBV12-3/TRBV12-4
J gene: TRBJ2-5
CDR3 protein: CAVSVSGMETQYF

CDR3 length: 14
V gene: TRBV6-5
J gene: TRBJ1-2
CDR3 protein: CASSYPRVYDGYTF

CDR3 length: 17
V gene: TRBV23-1
J gene: TRBJ1-3
CDR3 protein: CASSPGIGQISGNTIYF

CDR3 length: 15
V gene: TRBV11-3
J gene: TRBJ1-2
CDR3 protein: CASSLVTGYSYGYTF

CDR3 length: 13
V gene: TRBV27
J gene: TRBJ1-1
CDR3 protein: CASSLSGDTEAFF

CDR3 length: 14
V gene: TRBV11-2
J gene: TRBJ1-4
CDR3 protein: CASSLGQRNEKLFF

CDR3 length: 11
V gene: TRBV7-9
J gene: TRBJ1-2
CDR3 protein: CASSQTSGYTF

CDR3 length: 15
V gene: TRBV19
J gene: TRBJ1-6
CDR3 protein: CASSAGTGGHSPLHF

CDR3 length: 16
V gene: TRBV18
J gene: TRBJ1-1
CDR3 protein: CASSPMKGARIGEAFF

CDR3 length: 15
V gene: TRBV5-1
J gene: TRBJ1-5
CDR3 protein: CASSPEGYSNQPQHF

CDR3 length: 15
V gene: TRBV27
J gene: TRBJ2-1
CDR3 protein: CASSFGRTQYNEQFF

CDR3 length: 14
V gene: TRBV4-3
J gene: TRBJ1-4
CDR3 protein: CASSPTGGYEKLFF

CDR3 length: 16
V gene: TRBV29-1
J gene: TRBJ2-1
CDR3 protein: CSVERWVSGPNNEQFF